Many counts were recorded for the clone carrying this T cell receptor (beta chain). Its specificity is unknown. Previously described methods and listed TCR primers were employed for the bulk TCR libraries. TCRdb recomputed calls from the PCR reads with MiXCR, one row per CDR3 protein. In the table there are 40,000 to 45,000 distinct CDR3 sequences, nearly 25% of which are singletons. Naive CD8 libraries were made from around 20,000 to 1,000,000 sorted cells, and they used 10%, 30% or 50% RNA. V lost 5 bases and J lost 2; bases outside the gene matches: 10. Germline V gene lookup returns CDR1 DFQATT and CDR2 SNEGSKA (reference sequence). The CDR3 is 16 residues long. These data come from a study of molecular identifiers for immune sequencing clone quantification. Findings and caveats of the study: Over 97% of effector molecules, but under 1% in naive cells, were held by clones with more than 20 RNA copies. Detectable among more than 800,000 naive cells, according to reports, was Jurkat TCR RNA spiked in from one cell.

This clonotype was obtained from a human donor in good health. Some libraries in this study had Jurkat cell RNA spiked in. The chain carries TRBV20-1 and TRBJ2-7, with 12 bases that match TRBD2. Sequencing was carried out using naive CD8+ T cells from blood, with Jurkat cell RNA spiked in. Subset here: FACS-sorted CD8+CD4-CCR7+CD45RA+ naive T cells. CDR3: CSAGAPTSGGTYEQYF. The CDR3 region has the DNA TGCAGTGCTGGCGCTCCGACTAGCGGGGGCACCTACGAGCAGTACTTC.